This note documents a single TCR beta chain sequence. Its target is unknown. The data belong to a study of cytomegalovirus exposure and HLA in healthy donors. Study-wide background: The study placed 70% to 85% of its approximately 430 genotyped donors in the Caucasian-associated ancestry cluster.

General study points: It has been reported that TCR beta sequences accurately predicted the HLA-A and HLA-B alleles of most subjects.

PCR primers comprised 60 Vbeta and 13 Jbeta primers. TCRdb's table, derived via immunoSEQ multiplex PCR, lists solely in-frame clones and lacks some. Of about 67,000 clones detected, roughly 65% appear once; the ten largest clones hold approximately 2.1%. The CDR3 is 14 residues long. V was trimmed by 1 base and J by 4 bases, leaving 10 bases between them. From germline, CDR1 is MNHEY and CDR2 SMNVEV (reference sequence). The V and J genes are TRBV27 and TRBJ1-2, with a weak D call TRBD1 (5 bases). Sequencing was done on a sample of PBMCs. The sequence was collected from a woman under 40 in good health and CMV-seronegative. The CDR3 is CASSLWGVGYGYTF. CDR3 coding DNA: TGTGCCAGCAGTTTATGGGGGGTGGGCTATGGCTACACCTTC.